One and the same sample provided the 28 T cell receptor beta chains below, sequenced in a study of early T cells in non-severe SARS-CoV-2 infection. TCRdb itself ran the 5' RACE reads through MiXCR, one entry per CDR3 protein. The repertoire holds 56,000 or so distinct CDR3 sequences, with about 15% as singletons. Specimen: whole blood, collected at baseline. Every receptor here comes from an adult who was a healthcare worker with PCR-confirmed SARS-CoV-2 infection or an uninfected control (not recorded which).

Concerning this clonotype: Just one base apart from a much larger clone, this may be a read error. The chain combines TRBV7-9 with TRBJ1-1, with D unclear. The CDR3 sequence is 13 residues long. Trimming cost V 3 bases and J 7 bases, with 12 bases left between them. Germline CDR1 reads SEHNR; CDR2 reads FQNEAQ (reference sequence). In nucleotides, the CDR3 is TGTGCCAGCAGCTTCGCTTCCCGGATTGAAGCTTTCTTT. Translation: CASSFASRIEAFF.

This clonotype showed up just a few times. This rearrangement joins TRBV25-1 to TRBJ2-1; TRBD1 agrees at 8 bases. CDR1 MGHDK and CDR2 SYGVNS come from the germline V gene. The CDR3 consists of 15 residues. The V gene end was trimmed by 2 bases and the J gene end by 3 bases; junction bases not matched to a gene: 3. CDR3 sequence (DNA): TGTGCCAGCAGTGAAACCACAGGGGGCTACAATGAGCAGTTCTTC. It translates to CASSETTGGYNEQFF. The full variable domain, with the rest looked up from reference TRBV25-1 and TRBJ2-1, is EADIYQTPRYLVIGTGKKITLECSQTMGHDKMYWYQQDPGMELHLIHYSYGVNSTEKGDLSSESTVSRIRTEHFPLTLESARPSHTSQYLCASSETTGGYNEQFFGPGTRLTVL.

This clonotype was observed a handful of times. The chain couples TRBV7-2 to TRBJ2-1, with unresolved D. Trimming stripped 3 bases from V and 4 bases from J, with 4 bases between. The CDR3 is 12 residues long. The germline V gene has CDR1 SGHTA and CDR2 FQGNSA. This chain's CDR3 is CASSLAYNEQFF. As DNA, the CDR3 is TGTGCCAGCAGCTTGGCTTACAATGAGCAGTTCTTC. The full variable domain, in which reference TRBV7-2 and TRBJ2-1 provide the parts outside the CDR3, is GAGVSQSPSNKVTEKGKDVELRCDPISGHTALYWYRQSLGQGLEFLIYFQGNSAPDKSGLPSDRFSAERTGGSVSTLTIQRTQQEDSAVYLCASSLAYNEQFFGPGTRLTVL.

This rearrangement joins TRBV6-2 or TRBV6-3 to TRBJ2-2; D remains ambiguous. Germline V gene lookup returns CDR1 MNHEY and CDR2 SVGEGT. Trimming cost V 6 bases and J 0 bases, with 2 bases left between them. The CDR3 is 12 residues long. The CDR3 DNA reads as TGTGCCAGCAGCCCGAACACCGGGGAGCTGTTTTTT. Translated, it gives CASSPNTGELFF.

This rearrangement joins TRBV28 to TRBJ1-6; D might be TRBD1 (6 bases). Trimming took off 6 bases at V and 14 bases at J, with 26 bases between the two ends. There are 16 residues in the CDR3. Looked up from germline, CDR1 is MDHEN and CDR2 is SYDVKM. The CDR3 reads CASSPHPGTLPITLHF. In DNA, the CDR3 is TGTGCCAGCAGCCCTCACCCAGGGACACTACCCATCACCCTCCACTTT.

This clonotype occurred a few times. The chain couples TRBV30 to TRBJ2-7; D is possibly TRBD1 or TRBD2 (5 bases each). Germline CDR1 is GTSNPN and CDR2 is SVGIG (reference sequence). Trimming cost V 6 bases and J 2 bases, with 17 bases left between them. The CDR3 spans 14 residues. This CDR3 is CACLRDGITYEQYF. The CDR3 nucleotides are TGTGCCTGCCTCCGGGACGGGATAACCTACGAGCAGTACTTC.

In DNA, the CDR3 is TGCAGTGCTAGAGCAGGACAGGGGGTGAACATTCAGTACTTC. Translated: CSARAGQGVNIQYF. This rearrangement joins TRBV20-1 to TRBJ2-4; 10 nucleotides line up with TRBD1. CDR3 length: 14 amino acids. V lost 1 base to trimming and J lost 7 bases; unmatched junction nucleotides: 4. Germline V gives CDR1 DFQATT, CDR2 SNEGSKA (reference sequence).

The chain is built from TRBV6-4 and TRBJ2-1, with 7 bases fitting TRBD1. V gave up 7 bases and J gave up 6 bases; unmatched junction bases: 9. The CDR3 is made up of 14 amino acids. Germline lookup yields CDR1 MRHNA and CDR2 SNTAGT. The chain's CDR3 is CASKETGFSNEQFF. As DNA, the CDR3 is TGTGCCAGCAAGGAGACAGGGTTCAGCAATGAGCAGTTCTTC.

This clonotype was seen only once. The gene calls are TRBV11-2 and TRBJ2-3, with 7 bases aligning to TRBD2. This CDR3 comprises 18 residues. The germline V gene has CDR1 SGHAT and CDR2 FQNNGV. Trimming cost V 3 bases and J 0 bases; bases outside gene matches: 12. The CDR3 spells CASSFRLAVGGSTDTQYF. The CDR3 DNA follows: TGTGCCAGCAGCTTTCGTCTAGCGGTTGGAGGGAGCACAGATACGCAGTATTTT.

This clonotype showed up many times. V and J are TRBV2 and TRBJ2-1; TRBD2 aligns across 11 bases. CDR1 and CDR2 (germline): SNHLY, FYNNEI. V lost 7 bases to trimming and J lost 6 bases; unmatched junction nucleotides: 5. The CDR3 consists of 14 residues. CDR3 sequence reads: CASTKLAGANEQFF. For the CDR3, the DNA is TGTGCCAGCACTAAACTAGCGGGGGCCAATGAGCAGTTCTTC.

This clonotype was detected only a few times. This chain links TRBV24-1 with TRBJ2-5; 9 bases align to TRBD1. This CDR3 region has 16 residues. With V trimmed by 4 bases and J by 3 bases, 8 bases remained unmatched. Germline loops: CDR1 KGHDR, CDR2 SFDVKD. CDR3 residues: CATSDPPRTGEETQYF. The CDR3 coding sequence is TGTGCCACCAGTGACCCCCCGAGGACAGGGGAAGAGACCCAGTACTTC.

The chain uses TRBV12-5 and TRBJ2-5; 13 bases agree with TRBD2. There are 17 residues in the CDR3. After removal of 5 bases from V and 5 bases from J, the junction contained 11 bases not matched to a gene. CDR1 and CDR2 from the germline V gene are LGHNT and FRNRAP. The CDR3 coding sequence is TGTGCTAGTGGTCCCGGGACTAGCGGGATGTTGGCGGAGACCCAGTACTTC. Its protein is CASGPGTSGMLAETQYF. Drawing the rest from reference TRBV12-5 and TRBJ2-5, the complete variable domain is DARVTQTPRHKVTEMGQEVTMRCQPILGHNTVFWYRQTMMQGLELLAYFRNRAPLDDSGMPKDRFSAEMPDATLATLKIQPSEPRDSAVYFCASGPGTSGMLAETQYFGPGTRLLVL.

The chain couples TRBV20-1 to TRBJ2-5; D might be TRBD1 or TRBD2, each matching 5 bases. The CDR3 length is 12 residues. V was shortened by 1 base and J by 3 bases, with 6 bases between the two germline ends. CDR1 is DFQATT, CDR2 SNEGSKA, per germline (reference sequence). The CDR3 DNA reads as TGCAGTGCTAGAGTGGGGGAAGAGACCCAGTACTTC. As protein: CSARVGEETQYF.

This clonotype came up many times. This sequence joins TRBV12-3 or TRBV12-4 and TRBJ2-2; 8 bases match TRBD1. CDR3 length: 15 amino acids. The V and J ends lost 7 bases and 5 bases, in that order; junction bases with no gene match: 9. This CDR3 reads CASTLSGGRTGELFF. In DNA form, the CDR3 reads TGTGCCAGCACCCTGTCAGGGGGCAGGACCGGGGAGCTGTTTTTT.

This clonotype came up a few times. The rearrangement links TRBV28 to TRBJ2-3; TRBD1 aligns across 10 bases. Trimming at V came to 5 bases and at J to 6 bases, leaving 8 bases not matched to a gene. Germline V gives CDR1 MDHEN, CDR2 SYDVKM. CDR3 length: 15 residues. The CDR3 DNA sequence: TGTGCCAGCAGTCTAACGGGACAGGGGTGGGATACGCAGTATTTT. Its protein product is CASSLTGQGWDTQYF.

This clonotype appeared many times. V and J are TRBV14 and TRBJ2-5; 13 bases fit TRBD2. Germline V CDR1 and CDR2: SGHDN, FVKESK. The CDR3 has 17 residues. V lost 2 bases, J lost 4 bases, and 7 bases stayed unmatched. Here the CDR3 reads CASSQPLGLAGAETQYF. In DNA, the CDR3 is TGTGCCAGCAGCCAACCCCTTGGACTAGCGGGAGCAGAGACCCAGTACTTC.

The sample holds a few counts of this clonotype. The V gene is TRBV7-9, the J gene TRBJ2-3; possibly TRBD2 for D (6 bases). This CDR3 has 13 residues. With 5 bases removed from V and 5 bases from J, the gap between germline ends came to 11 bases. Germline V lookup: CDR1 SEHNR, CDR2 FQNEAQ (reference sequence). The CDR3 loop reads CASSREMEDTQYF. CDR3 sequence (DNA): TGTGCCAGCAGCCGGGAGATGGAAGATACGCAGTATTTT.

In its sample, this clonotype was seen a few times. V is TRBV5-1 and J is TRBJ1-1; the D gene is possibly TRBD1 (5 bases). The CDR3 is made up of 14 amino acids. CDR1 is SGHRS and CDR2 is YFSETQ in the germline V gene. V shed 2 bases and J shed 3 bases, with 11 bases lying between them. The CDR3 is CASSFGQGDTEAFF. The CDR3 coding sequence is TGCGCCAGCAGCTTCGGGCAAGGGGACACTGAAGCTTTCTTT.

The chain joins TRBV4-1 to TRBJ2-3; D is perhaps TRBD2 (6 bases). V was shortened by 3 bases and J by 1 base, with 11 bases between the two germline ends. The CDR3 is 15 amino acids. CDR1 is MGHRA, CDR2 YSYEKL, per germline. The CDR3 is CASSQLGTRTDTQYF. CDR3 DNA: TGCGCCAGCAGCCAGCTGGGGACTCGCACAGATACGCAGTATTTT.

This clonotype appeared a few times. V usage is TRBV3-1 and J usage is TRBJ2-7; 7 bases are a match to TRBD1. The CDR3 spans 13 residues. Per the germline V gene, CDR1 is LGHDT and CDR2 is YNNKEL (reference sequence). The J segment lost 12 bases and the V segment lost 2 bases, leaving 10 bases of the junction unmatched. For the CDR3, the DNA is TGTGCCAGCAGCCAAAATTCGGGGACAGCTCTGTACTTC. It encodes CASSQNSGTALYF.

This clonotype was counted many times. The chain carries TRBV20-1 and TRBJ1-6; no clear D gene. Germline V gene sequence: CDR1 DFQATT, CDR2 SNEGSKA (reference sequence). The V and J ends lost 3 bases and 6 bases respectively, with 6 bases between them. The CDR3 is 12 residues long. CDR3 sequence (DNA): TGCAGTGCTAGGGAAAGTAATTCACCCCTCCACTTT. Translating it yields CSARESNSPLHF.

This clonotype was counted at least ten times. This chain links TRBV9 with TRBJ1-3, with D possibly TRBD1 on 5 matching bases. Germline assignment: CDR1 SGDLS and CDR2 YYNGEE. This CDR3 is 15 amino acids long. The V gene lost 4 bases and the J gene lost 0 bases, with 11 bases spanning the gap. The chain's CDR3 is CASSPGKSSGNTIYF. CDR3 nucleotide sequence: TGTGCCAGCAGCCCAGGGAAAAGCTCTGGAAACACCATATATTTT.

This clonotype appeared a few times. CDR3 protein: CASETGMNNEQFF. The CDR3 DNA is TGTGCCAGCGAGACTGGCATGAATAATGAGCAGTTCTTC. This chain connects TRBV2 to TRBJ2-1; D not certain. The V end was cut by 8 bases, the J end by 7 bases, with 15 bases between. There are 13 residues in the CDR3. Germline CDR1 reads SNHLY; CDR2 reads FYNNEI.

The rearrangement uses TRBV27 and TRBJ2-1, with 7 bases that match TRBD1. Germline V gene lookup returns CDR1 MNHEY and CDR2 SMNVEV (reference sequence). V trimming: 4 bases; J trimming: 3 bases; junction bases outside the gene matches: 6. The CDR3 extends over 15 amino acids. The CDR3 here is CASSSTGAHYNEQFF. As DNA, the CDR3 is TGTGCCAGCAGTTCCACAGGGGCCCACTACAATGAGCAGTTCTTC.

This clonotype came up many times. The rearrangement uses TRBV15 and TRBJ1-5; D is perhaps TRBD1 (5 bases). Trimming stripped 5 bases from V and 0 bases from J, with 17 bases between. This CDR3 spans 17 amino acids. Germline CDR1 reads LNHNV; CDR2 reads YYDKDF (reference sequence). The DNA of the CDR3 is TGTGCCACCAGCGAGGATACGAAAGGGGATAGCAATCAGCCCCAGCATTTT. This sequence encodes CATSEDTKGDSNQPQHF.

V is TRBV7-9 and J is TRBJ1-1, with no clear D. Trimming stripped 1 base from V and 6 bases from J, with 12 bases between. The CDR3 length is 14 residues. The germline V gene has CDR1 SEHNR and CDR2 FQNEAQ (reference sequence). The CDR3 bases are TGTGCCAGCAGCTTAGATTCGGGCCTCGCTGAAGCTTTCTTT. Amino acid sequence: CASSLDSGLAEAFF.

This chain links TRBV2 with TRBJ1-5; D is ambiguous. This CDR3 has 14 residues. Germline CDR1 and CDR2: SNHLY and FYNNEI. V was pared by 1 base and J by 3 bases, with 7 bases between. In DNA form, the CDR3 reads TGTGCCAGCAGTGAAGGGCAGATCAATCAGCCCCAGCATTTT. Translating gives CASSEGQINQPQHF.

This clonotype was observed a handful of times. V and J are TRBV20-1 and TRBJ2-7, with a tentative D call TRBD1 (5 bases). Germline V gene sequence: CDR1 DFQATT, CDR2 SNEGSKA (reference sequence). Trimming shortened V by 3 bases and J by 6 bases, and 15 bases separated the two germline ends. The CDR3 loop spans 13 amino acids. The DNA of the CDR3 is TGCAGTGCTAGGATCAGGGTTCGAACCGAGCAGTACTTC. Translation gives CSARIRVRTEQYF.